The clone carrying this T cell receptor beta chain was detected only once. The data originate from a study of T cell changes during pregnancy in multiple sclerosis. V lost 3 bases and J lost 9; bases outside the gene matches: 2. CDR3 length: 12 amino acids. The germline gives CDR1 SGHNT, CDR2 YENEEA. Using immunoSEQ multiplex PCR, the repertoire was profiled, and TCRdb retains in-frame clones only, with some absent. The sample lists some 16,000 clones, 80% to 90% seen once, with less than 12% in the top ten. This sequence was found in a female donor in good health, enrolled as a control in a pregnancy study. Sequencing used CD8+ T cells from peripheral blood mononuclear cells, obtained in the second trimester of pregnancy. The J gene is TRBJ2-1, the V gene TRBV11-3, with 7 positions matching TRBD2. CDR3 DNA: TGTGCCAGCAGCTTGGGGGGGGGTGAGCAGTTCTTC. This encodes CASSLGGGEQFF.